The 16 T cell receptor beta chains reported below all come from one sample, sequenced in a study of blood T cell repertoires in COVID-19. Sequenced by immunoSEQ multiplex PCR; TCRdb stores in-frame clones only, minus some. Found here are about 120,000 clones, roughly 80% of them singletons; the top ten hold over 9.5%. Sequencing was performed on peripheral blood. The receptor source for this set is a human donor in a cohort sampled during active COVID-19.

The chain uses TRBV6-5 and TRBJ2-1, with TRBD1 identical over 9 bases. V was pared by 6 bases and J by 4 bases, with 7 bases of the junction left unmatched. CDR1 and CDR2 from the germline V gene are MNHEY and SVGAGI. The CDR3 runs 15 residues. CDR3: CASSLPGQGYNEQFF. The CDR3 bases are TGTGCCAGCAGCCTCCCGGGACAGGGTTACAATGAGCAGTTCTTC.

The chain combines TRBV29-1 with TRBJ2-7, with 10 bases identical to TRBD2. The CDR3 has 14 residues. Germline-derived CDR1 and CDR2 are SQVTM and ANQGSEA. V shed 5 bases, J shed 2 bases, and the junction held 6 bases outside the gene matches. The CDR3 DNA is TGCAGCGTTCTCCTAGCGGGGGACCCCTACGAGCAGTACTTC. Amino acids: CSVLLAGDPYEQYF.

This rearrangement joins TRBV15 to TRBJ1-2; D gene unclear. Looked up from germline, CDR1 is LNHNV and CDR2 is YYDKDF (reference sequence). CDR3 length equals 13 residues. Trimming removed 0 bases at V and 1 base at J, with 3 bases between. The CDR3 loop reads CATSRDNNYGYTF. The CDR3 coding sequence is TGTGCCACCAGCAGAGATAATAACTATGGCTACACCTTC.

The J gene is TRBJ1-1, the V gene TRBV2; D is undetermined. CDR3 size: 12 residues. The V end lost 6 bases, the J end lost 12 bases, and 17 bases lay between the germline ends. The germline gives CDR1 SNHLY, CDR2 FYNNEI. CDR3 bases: TGTGCCAGCAGGATGGGAGGGCTGGAGACTTTCTTT. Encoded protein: CASRMGGLETFF.

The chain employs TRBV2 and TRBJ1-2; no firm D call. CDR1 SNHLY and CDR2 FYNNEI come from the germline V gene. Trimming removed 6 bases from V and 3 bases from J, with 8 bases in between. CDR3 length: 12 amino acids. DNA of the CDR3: TGTGCCAGCAGATTTACACACTATGGCTACACCTTC. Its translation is CASRFTHYGYTF.

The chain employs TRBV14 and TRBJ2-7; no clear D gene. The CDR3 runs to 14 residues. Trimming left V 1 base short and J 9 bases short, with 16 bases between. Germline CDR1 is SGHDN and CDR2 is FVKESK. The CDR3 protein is CASSQALSLFRQYF. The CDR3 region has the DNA TGTGCCAGCAGCCAAGCCCTTTCCCTCTTTAGGCAGTACTTC.

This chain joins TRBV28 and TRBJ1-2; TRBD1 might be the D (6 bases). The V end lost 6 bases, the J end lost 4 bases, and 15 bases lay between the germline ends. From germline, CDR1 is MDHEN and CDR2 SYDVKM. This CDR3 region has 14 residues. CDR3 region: CASSTSGTIYGYTF. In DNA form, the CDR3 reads TGTGCCAGCAGCACTTCCGGGACAATCTATGGCTACACCTTC.

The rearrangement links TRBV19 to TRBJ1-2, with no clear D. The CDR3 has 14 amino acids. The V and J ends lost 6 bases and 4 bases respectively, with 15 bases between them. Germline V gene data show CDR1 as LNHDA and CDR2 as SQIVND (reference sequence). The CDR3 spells CASSPVAAFYGYTF. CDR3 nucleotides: TGTGCCAGTAGCCCCGTAGCGGCCTTCTATGGCTACACCTTC.

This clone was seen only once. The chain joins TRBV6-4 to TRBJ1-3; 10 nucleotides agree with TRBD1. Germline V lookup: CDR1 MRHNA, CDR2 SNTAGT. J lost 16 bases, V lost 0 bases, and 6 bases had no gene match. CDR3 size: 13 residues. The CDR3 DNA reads TGTGCCAGCAGTGACTCGGGGACAGGGGAGGGGTATTTT. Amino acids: CASSDSGTGEGYF.

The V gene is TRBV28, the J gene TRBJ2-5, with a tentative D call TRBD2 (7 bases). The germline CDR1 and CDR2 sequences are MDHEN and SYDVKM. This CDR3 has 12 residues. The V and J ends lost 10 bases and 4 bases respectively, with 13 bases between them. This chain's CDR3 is CATGGLRETQYF. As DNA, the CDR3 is TGTGCCACCGGGGGGCTCCGAGAGACCCAGTACTTC.

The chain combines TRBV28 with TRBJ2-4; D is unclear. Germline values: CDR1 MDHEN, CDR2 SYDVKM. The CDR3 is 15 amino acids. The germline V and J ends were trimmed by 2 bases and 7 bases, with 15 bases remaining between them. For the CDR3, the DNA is TGTGCCAGCAGTTTAGCACAGTTTATGAACAACATTCAGTACTTC. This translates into CASSLAQFMNNIQYF.

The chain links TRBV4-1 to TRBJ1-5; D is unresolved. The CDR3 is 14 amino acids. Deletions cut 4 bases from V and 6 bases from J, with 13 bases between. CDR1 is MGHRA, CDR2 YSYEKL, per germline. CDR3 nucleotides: TGCGCCAGCAGCCGACTCGAGGTAGGTCAGCCCCAGCATTTT. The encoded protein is CASSRLEVGQPQHF.

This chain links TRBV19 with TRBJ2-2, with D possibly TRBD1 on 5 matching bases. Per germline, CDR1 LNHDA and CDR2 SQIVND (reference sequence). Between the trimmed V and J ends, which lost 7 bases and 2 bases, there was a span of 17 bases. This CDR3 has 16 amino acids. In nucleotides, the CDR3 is TGTGCCAGTAATTACCTGGCAGGGATAAACACCGGGGAGCTGTTTTTT. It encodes CASNYLAGINTGELFF.

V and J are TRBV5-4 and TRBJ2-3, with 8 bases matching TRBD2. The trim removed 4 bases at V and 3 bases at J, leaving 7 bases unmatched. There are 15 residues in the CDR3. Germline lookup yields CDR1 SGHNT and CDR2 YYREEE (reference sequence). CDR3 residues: CASSRSGSGTDTQYF. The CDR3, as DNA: TGTGCCAGCAGCAGGAGCGGGAGCGGGACAGATACGCAGTATTTT.

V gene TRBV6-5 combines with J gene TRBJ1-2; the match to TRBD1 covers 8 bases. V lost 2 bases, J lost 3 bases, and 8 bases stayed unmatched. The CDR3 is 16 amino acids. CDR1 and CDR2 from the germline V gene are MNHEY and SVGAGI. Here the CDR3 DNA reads TGTGCCAGCAGTTACGGGTCTCAGGGGGCGGACTATGGCTACACCTTC. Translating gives CASSYGSQGADYGYTF.

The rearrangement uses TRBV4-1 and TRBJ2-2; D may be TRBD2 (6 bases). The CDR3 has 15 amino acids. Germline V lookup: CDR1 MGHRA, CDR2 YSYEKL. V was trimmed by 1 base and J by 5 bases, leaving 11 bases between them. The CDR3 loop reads CASSQARLVTGELFF. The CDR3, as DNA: TGCGCCAGCAGCCAAGCGCGACTAGTTACCGGGGAGCTGTTTTTT.